The TCR beta chain under discussion was sequenced for a study of Ad26.COV2.S vaccination and SARS-CoV-2 variants. On the study more broadly: Donor joined the COV1001 Ad26.COV2.S trial arm.

Treatment of the sample: about 20 received Ad26.COV2.S at low or high dose, single or two shots; 5 received placebo; per-sample allocation not given. Day 63 after the first vaccine or placebo injection was the time point for sampling. Vaccination used an Ad26 vector expressing Wuhan-strain SARS-CoV-2 spike. Produced via immunoSEQ multiplex PCR; TCRdb's table is partial and in-frame only. The top ten clones hold approximately 1.9% of a sample with some 390,000 clones, around 91% of them seen once. Study results and caveats: There was a possibility that the TCR breadth and depth analyses underestimated total T cell responses. There was reportedly substantial breadth in spike-specific CD8+ and CD4+ T cell responses after vaccination.

Remarks on this clone: Its antigen is unidentified.

This clonotype originated in a person between 18 and 65 years old who received the Ad26.COV2.S COVID-19 vaccine or a placebo. The source material was peripheral blood, sampled in a trial of Ad26.COV2.S vaccine versus placebo.

Here the CDR3 DNA reads TGTGCCAGCAAGTTCCGTCTAGGGCCCTACGAGCAGTACTTC. The encoded protein is CASKFRLGPYEQYF. The chain uses TRBV6-5 and TRBJ2-7; D is unclear. The CDR3 runs 14 residues. The V gene's germline CDR1 is MNHEY and CDR2 SVGAGI. V was clipped by 7 bases and J by 2 bases, with 15 bases between them.